Sequencing of this T cell receptor (beta chain) was carried out in a study of blood T cell repertoires in COVID-19. Study in general: There were acute and convalescent COVID-19 samples, and they came from the United States, Italy and Spain.

TCRdb's table, derived via immunoSEQ multiplex PCR, lists solely in-frame clones and lacks some. The table has tens of thousands of clones, approximately 86% seen once; the top ten hold 5% to 6.5%. The receptor was derived from a man between 65 and 79 years old with acute or convalescent COVID-19. The sample taken for sequencing was peripheral blood.

The CDR3 sequence: CASSLEAASGQETQYF. The CDR3 DNA is TGCGCCAGCAGCTTGGAGGCGGCTAGCGGCCAAGAGACCCAGTACTTC. This chain links TRBV5-1 with TRBJ2-5, with 7 bases matching TRBD2. This CDR3 comprises 16 residues. V lost 0 bases and J lost 1; bases outside the gene matches: 6. Germline CDR1 and CDR2: SGHRS and YFSETQ.